This TCR beta chain came from a study of blood T cell repertoires in COVID-19. Study background: Both acute and convalescent COVID-19 samples were obtained from the United States, Italy and Spain.

The CDR3 runs 18 residues. In the authors' methods: Reference gene primer amplification gave estimated nucleated cell counts. Clones were read by immunoSEQ multiplex PCR, and TCRdb kept only the in-frame ones, dropping some. V and J calls and clone size come straight from that table; D and trimming were deduced from the DNA. The table includes 45,000 to 65,000 clones, approximately 84% detected once. This TCR derives from a human donor in a cohort sampled during active COVID-19. The chain uses TRBV1 and TRBJ2-5; the D call TRBD1 from the table was never checked on the DNA. TRBV1 is flagged as a pseudogene. Input material: peripheral blood. The CDR3 nucleotides are TGCACCAGCAGCCAAGGTTATGAAGGGCAGGGGCGCAAAGAGACCCAGTACTTC. It translates to CTSSQGYEGQGRKETQYF.